This is a list of T cell receptor beta chains from one sample in a study of blood T cell repertoires in COVID-19. This table comes from immunoSEQ multiplex PCR, and its TCRdb copy is limited to in-frame clones, with some not included. The sample gives about 360,000 clones, 81% of which show up once; over 0.95% is in the top ten. Sample: peripheral blood. The source is a human donor with acute or convalescent COVID-19. The donor label of this sample is uncertain. Each CDR3 is given with its conserved first and last residue. The D gene is left open where the match is weak. Some rows have no size entry. The others give once, few or many, or a class for an expanded clone.

abundance	d_gene	v_gene	j_gene	CDR3nt	CDR3aa
NA	NA	TRBV6-6	TRBJ1-2	TGTGCCAGCAGTTACGCAGGTGACTATGGCTACACCTTC	CASSYAGDYGYTF
once	TRBD1	TRBV6-4	TRBJ2-3	TGTGCCAGCAGTGCTTTGGGACAGGTTACAGATACGCAGTATTTT	CASSALGQVTDTQYF
NA	TRBD1	TRBV4-1	TRBJ1-6	TGCGCCAGCAGCCTAACCGGGACAGGTAATTCACCCCTCCACTTT	CASSLTGTGNSPLHF
NA	NA	TRBV6-2/TRBV6-3	TRBJ2-1	TGTGCCAGCAGTTATTCCCCGCTAGGGGGTTGGTCGGAGTTCTTC	CASSYSPLGGWSEFF
NA	NA	TRBV14	TRBJ1-4	TGTGCCAGCAGCCAAGGACAACAGTTTAATGAAAAACTGTTTTTT	CASSQGQQFNEKLFF
NA	NA	TRBV5-1	TRBJ2-7	TGCGCCAGCATGAGGAACACGGGAAGCTCCTACGAGCAGTACTTC	CASMRNTGSSYEQYF
few	TRBD1	TRBV2	TRBJ1-4	TGTGCCAGCAGCTACAGGGGGGCAACTAATGAAAAACTGTTTTTT	CASSYRGATNEKLFF
NA	TRBD1	TRBV5-4	TRBJ2-1	TGTGCCAGCCAAGACAGGGAAGAGCAGTTCTTC	CASQDREEQFF
NA	NA	TRBV2	TRBJ1-5	TGTGCCAGCAGTGAATATGGGGGCGGGAGACAGCCCCAGCATTTT	CASSEYGGGRQPQHF
few	TRBD2	TRBV7-8	TRBJ2-5	TGTGCCAGCAGCCCGCGATCTTGGGCGGGGGGTTATGAGACCCAGTACTTC	CASSPRSWAGGYETQYF
NA	NA	TRBV30	TRBJ2-1	TGTGCCTGGAGTGTTGGAGGGAGGAATGAGCAGTTCTTC	CAWSVGGRNEQFF
NA	NA	TRBV15	TRBJ2-7	TGTGCCACCGAGGGCGGGTCCTACGAGCAGTACTTC	CATEGGSYEQYF
NA	NA	TRBV29-1	TRBJ1-2	TGCACCACGTGGGCGATTGACTATGGCTACACCTTC	CTTWAIDYGYTF
NA	NA	TRBV5-1	TRBJ2-1	TGCGCCAGCAGCTTCGCCGGGGGCAATGAGCAGTTCTTC	CASSFAGGNEQFF
NA	NA	TRBV5-4	TRBJ1-1	TGTGCCATCTCCCGGGGGGGAACTGAAGCTTTCTTT	CAISRGGTEAFF
NA	NA	TRBV6-5	TRBJ2-7	TGTGCCAGCAGTTACTCTGGGACACCCGCCTACGAGCAGTACTTC	CASSYSGTPAYEQYF
NA	TRBD1	TRBV19	TRBJ2-6	TGTGCCAGTAGTACGCCGGGACAGAGCTCTGGGGCCAACGTCCTGACTTTC	CASSTPGQSSGANVLTF
NA	TRBD2	TRBV6-2/TRBV6-3	TRBJ2-2	TGTGCCAGCAGTTACTCCGCCGGACTAGCGAACACCGGGGAGCTGTTTTTT	CASSYSAGLANTGELFF
NA	NA	TRBV7-2	TRBJ2-3	TGTGCCAGCAGCTTGATGCGGAGCACAGATACGCAGTATTTT	CASSLMRSTDTQYF
NA	TRBD1	TRBV29-1	TRBJ2-7	TGCAGCGTGACAGGGTCGGTGCGCGAGCAGTACTTC	CSVTGSVREQYF
NA	TRBD1	TRBV7-9	TRBJ1-3	TGTGCCAGCAGCCGACAGGGGGGCTCTGGAAACACCATATATTTT	CASSRQGGSGNTIYF
NA	TRBD1	TRBV29-1	TRBJ1-4	TGCGCCGGGACAGTAAATGAAAAACTGTTTTTT	CAGTVNEKLFF
NA	TRBD2	TRBV5-1	TRBJ2-3	TGCGCCAGCAGTCTAGCGGGAGTTATCCCAGATACGCAGTATTTT	CASSLAGVIPDTQYF
NA	NA	TRBV7-2	TRBJ1-1	TGTGCCAGCAGCCGTCAGACAGATCTGAACACTGAAGCTTTCTTT	CASSRQTDLNTEAFF
NA	TRBD2	TRBV6-5	TRBJ2-1	TGTGCCACCAAACAAGGGACTAGCGGGGACAATGAGCAGTTCTTC	CATKQGTSGDNEQFF
NA	TRBD2	TRBV6-2/TRBV6-3	TRBJ2-2	TGTGCCAGCAGTACTAGCGGGAACACCGGGGAGCTGTTTTTT	CASSTSGNTGELFF
NA	TRBD2	TRBV6-5	TRBJ2-1	TGTGCCAGCAGTTCGCGCGGGAGCTCCTACAATGAGCAGTTCTTC	CASSSRGSSYNEQFF
NA	NA	TRBV7-6	TRBJ1-1	TGTGCCAGCAGCTTATCTCGGGGGAACACTGAAGCTTTCTTT	CASSLSRGNTEAFF
NA	TRBD2	TRBV5-1	TRBJ2-2	TGCGCCAGCAGCCGTACTAGCGGGATCGCCGGGGAGCTGTTTTTT	CASSRTSGIAGELFF
NA	NA	TRBV3-1/TRBV3-2	TRBJ1-6	TGTGCCAGCAGCCAAGTTTCTAGGGGTCTAAATTCACCCCTCCACTTT	CASSQVSRGLNSPLHF
NA	TRBD2	TRBV27	TRBJ2-1	TGTGCCAGCAGTTTATCCGGGACTAGACAGTTCTTC	CASSLSGTRQFF
NA	TRBD1	TRBV6-5	TRBJ1-5	TGTGCCAGCGGAACAGGGGGTCAGCCCCAGCATTTT	CASGTGGQPQHF
NA	NA	TRBV30	TRBJ2-3	TGTGCCTGGAGACGGTTAGACACAGATACGCAGTATTTT	CAWRRLDTDTQYF
NA	NA	TRBV18	TRBJ1-2	TGTGCCAGCACCCGAGGGGGTAGGGGTTCTCGCTATGGCTACACCTTC	CASTRGGRGSRYGYTF
NA	TRBD2	TRBV7-9	TRBJ2-7	TGTGCCAGCAGCTCGGTAGCGGGGGCCTCGCGCGAGCAGTACTTC	CASSSVAGASREQYF
NA	NA	TRBV6-2/TRBV6-3	TRBJ1-1	TGTGCCAGCAGTTATAATCTTAGGGGTGTCATGAACACTGAAGCTTTCTTT	CASSYNLRGVMNTEAFF
NA	NA	TRBV7-8	TRBJ1-1	TGTGCCAGCAGTTTATTCAGGGGTCCAAGCACTGAAGCTTTCTTT	CASSLFRGPSTEAFF
NA	TRBD1	TRBV18	TRBJ1-2	TGTGCCAGCTCACCACCCGGACAGGATGCCTCGGGCTACACCTTC	CASSPPGQDASGYTF
NA	TRBD2	TRBV10-1	TRBJ2-1	TGCGCCAGCAGTGAGACTAGCGGGGGTGAGCAGTTCTTC	CASSETSGGEQFF
NA	TRBD1	TRBV6-6	TRBJ1-2	TGTGCCAGCAGTCTGGACAGGGTGAAGGGCTACACCTTC	CASSLDRVKGYTF
NA	NA	TRBV13	TRBJ1-1	TGTGCCAGCAGCACACCCCGTGGCCCGAACACTGAAGCTTTCTTT	CASSTPRGPNTEAFF
few	NA	TRBV5-1	TRBJ1-6	TGCGCCAGCAGCTTGGCACCCCCGGCGGGTGATTCACCCCTCCACTTT	CASSLAPPAGDSPLHF
NA	TRBD2	TRBV11-2	TRBJ2-3	TGTGCCAGCAGCCTCCACCCGCTAGCGGGAGTTGAGGATACGCAGTATTTT	CASSLHPLAGVEDTQYF
NA	TRBD1	TRBV4-1	TRBJ2-2	TGCGCCAGCAGCCCCCTGGGGACAGGGAACACCGGGGAGCTGTTTTTT	CASSPLGTGNTGELFF
NA	NA	TRBV20-1	TRBJ1-1	TGCAGTGCCCAGGGAAGCCCTGAAGCTTTCTTT	CSAQGSPEAFF